One and the same sample provided the 17 T cell receptor beta chains below, sequenced in a study of CD8 T cells in Susac syndrome. Reverse transcription of roughly 0.5 to 1 ug RNA used random hexamers. TCRdb re-derived calls from the immunoSEQ multiplex PCR reads in MiXCR, one entry per CDR3 protein. The data show some 210,000 distinct CDR3 sequences, around 93% seen once. The sequenced material came from CD4+ T cells from PBMCs. All receptors come from a human donor with Susac syndrome.

J is TRBJ2-1 and V is TRBV29-1; D is undetermined. V dropped 0 bases and J dropped 10 bases, with 13 bases sitting between them. Germline-derived CDR1 and CDR2 are SQVTM and ANQGSEA. The CDR3 has 13 amino acids. The DNA for the CDR3 is TGCAGCGTTGAAGAAGGTACCAGAGGAGAGCAGTTCTTC. Encoded protein: CSVEEGTRGEQFF.

J is TRBJ2-7 and V is TRBV7-6; TRBD2 is a possible D gene (6 bases). CDR3 size: 15 residues. V lost 5 bases and J lost 0, with 14 bases in between. Germline-derived CDR1 and CDR2 are SGHVS and FNYEAQ. CDR3 coding DNA: TGTGCCAGCAGCCCTAGGGGCGGGGACTCCTACGAGCAGTACTTC. Translating it yields CASSPRGGDSYEQYF.

The chain has TRBV29-1 and TRBJ2-3; no reliable D call. The germline gives CDR1 SQVTM, CDR2 ANQGSEA. V was clipped by 3 bases and J by 1 base, with 8 bases between them. This CDR3 has 13 amino acids. The CDR3 bases are TGCAGCGTTGATGAGTCCCGCACAGATACGCAGTATTTT. This gives the protein CSVDESRTDTQYF.

This clonotype was detected once. The V gene is TRBV19, the J gene TRBJ1-2, with D hard to call. V was cut by 3 bases and J by 2 bases, with 19 bases left in between. CDR1 LNHDA and CDR2 SQIVND come from the germline V gene (reference sequence). CDR3 length: 17 amino acids. The CDR3 here is CASSISGGGRWNYGYTF. The DNA for the CDR3 is TGTGCCAGTAGTATCTCGGGCGGTGGCAGGTGGAACTATGGCTACACCTTC.

This sequence joins TRBV28 and TRBJ2-7; 8 nucleotides agree with TRBD1. With 5 bases clipped from V and 5 bases from J, the junction kept 14 bases outside the gene matches. Germline values: CDR1 MDHEN, CDR2 SYDVKM. This CDR3 is built from 16 residues. CDR3 bases: TGTGCCAGCAGTCCAATTGACACAGGGGGATCCCACGAGCAGTACTTC. It codes for CASSPIDTGGSHEQYF.

The genes are TRBV29-1 and TRBJ2-3, with a tentative D call TRBD2 (5 bases). Germline-derived CDR1 and CDR2 are SQVTM and ANQGSEA. The CDR3 extends over 13 amino acids. Trimming left V 3 bases short and J 1 base short, with 8 bases between. The CDR3, as DNA: TGCAGCGTTGAGCTAGCCGGCACAGATACGCAGTATTTT. It codes for CSVELAGTDTQYF.

The rearrangement uses TRBV27 and TRBJ1-2, with D possibly matching TRBD1 (5 bases). Trimming shortened V by 0 bases and J by 5 bases, and 10 bases separated the two germline ends. The CDR3 length is 14 residues. Germline CDR1 reads MNHEY; CDR2 reads SMNVEV (reference sequence). In nucleotides, the CDR3 is TGTGCCAGCAGTTTATCCCGGGACGAATATGGCTACACCTTC. Translated: CASSLSRDEYGYTF.

The chain carries TRBV15 and TRBJ2-3; 7 nucleotides line up with TRBD1. The V segment lost 5 bases and the J segment 2 bases; nucleotides outside the gene matches: 13. The length of the CDR3 is 17 residues. Germline-derived CDR1 and CDR2 are LNHNV and YYDKDF (reference sequence). In nucleotides, the CDR3 is TGTGCCACCAGCCTTGGGACAGAGAGGCCCCCCACAGATACGCAGTATTTT. It codes for CATSLGTERPPTDTQYF.

The chain couples TRBV2 to TRBJ2-7, with D unresolved. V shed 6 bases and J shed 2 bases, with 8 bases lying between them. The CDR3 has 12 amino acids. Germline loops: CDR1 SNHLY, CDR2 FYNNEI. The chain's CDR3 is CASSYSAYEQYF. The CDR3 DNA reads TGTGCCAGCAGCTACAGCGCCTACGAGCAGTACTTC.

The rearrangement uses TRBV4-1 and TRBJ2-7; 10 nucleotides line up with TRBD1. The germline V gene encodes CDR1 MGHRA and CDR2 YSYEKL. This CDR3 has 18 amino acids. J gave up 2 bases and V 0 bases, and 10 bases lay outside the gene matches. The DNA for the CDR3 is TGCGCCAGCAGCCAAGATAGGAACTTGGACAGGGGGGCCTACGAGCAGTACTTC. It translates to CASSQDRNLDRGAYEQYF.

The J gene is TRBJ2-5, the V gene TRBV12-3 or TRBV12-4; no clear D. The CDR3 is 13 amino acids. V lost 5 bases, J lost 2 bases, and 9 bases lay in between. The CDR3 here is CASSPNRQETQYF. CDR3 DNA: TGTGCCAGCAGTCCAAACCGACAAGAGACCCAGTACTTC.

The V call is TRBV13, the J call TRBJ2-7; D gene unclear. V was shortened by 0 bases and J by 7 bases, with 7 bases between the two germline ends. The CDR3 totals 12 residues. Germline loops: CDR1 PRHDT, CDR2 FYEKMQ (reference sequence). The CDR3, as DNA: TGTGCCAGCAGCTTAGGCCTCGGTGAGCAGTACTTC. Translated, it gives CASSLGLGEQYF.

V is TRBV25-1 and J is TRBJ2-2; perhaps TRBD2 as D (5 bases). CDR3 length: 14 amino acids. Trimming removed 3 bases at V and 3 bases at J, with 8 bases between. From germline, CDR1 is MGHDK and CDR2 SYGVNS. The CDR3 region is CASSEGDYTGELFF. The CDR3 DNA sequence: TGTGCCAGCAGTGAGGGAGATTACACCGGGGAGCTGTTTTTT.

The CDR3 here is CASSFGSSGDGTEAFF. The CDR3 DNA is TGTGCCAGCAGCTTCGGCTCCTCTGGAGATGGCACTGAAGCTTTCTTT. J is TRBJ1-1 and V is TRBV7-9; the D is unclear. Germline V lookup: CDR1 SEHNR, CDR2 FQNEAQ (reference sequence). The CDR3 has 16 amino acids. V lost 3 bases and J lost 4, with 18 bases in between.

The chain recombines TRBV4-1 with TRBJ2-7; 9 bases are a match to TRBD1. This CDR3 is 17 amino acids long. The germline V gene encodes CDR1 MGHRA and CDR2 YSYEKL. Trimming at V came to 6 bases and at J to 2 bases, leaving 14 bases not matched to a gene. CDR3 DNA: TGCGCCAGCAGTCTCCTGCTGCCCGGGACAGGGACCTACGAGCAGTACTTC. It yields the protein CASSLLLPGTGTYEQYF.

V and J are TRBV12-3 or TRBV12-4 and TRBJ1-1; D not certain. Trimming shortened V by 6 bases and J by 1 base, and 9 bases separated the two germline ends. The CDR3 covers 13 residues. The DNA for the CDR3 is TGTGCCAGCAGCTTTGACACGAACACTGAAGCTTTCTTT. This encodes CASSFDTNTEAFF.

The chain recombines TRBV12-3 or TRBV12-4 with TRBJ2-7, with D tentatively TRBD1 (5 bases). The ends were cut back, 6 bases at V and 10 bases at J, with 16 bases in the middle. The CDR3 consists of 12 residues. The CDR3 region has the DNA TGTGCCAGCAGCCCCGCAGGGTTCCTCCAGTACTTC. This codes for CASSPAGFLQYF.